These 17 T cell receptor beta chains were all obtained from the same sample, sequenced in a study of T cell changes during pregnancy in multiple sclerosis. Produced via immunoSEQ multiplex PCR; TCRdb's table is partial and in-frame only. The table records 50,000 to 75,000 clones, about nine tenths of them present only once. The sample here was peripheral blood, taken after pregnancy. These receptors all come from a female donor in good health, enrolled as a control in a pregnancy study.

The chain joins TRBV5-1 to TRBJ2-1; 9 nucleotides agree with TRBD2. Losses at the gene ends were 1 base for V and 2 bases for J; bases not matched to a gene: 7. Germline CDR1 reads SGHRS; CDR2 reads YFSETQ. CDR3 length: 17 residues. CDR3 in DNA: TGCGCCAGCAGCTTGCGAGCGGGGGGACTGACCTACAATGAGCAGTTCTTC. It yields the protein CASSLRAGGLTYNEQFF.

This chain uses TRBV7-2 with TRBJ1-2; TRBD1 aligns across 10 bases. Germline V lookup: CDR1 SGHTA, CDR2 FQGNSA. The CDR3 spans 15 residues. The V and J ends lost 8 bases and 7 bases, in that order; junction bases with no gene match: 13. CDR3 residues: CASSQSGTGAGGYTF. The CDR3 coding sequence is TGTGCCAGCTCTCAATCCGGGACAGGGGCCGGTGGCTACACCTTC.

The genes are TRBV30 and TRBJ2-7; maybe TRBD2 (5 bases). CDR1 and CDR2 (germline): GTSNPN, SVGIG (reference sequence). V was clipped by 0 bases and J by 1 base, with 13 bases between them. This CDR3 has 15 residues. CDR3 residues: CAWSVGLAQSYEQYF. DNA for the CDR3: TGTGCCTGGAGTGTAGGTCTAGCTCAATCCTACGAGCAGTACTTC.

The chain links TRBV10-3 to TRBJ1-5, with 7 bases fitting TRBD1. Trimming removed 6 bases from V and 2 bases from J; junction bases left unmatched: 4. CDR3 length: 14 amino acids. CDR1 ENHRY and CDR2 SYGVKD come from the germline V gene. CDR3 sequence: CAISDRVGNQPQHF. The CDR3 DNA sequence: TGTGCCATCAGCGACAGGGTTGGCAATCAGCCCCAGCATTTT.

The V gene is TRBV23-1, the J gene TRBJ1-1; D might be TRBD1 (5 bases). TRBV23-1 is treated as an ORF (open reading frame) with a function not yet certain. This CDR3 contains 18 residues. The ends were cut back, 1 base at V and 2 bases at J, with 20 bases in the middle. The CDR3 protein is CASSQLVIDGGENTEAFF. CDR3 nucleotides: TGCGCCAGCAGTCAATTGGTGATCGACGGAGGGGAAAACACTGAAGCTTTCTTT.

The CDR3 reads CSVDTSSYEQYF. CDR3 DNA sequence: TGCAGCGTTGATACGAGCTCCTACGAGCAGTACTTC. This rearrangement joins TRBV29-1 to TRBJ2-7; D is unresolved. Between the trimmed V and J ends, which lost 3 bases and 0 bases, there was a span of 6 bases. Germline loops: CDR1 SQVTM, CDR2 ANQGSEA. CDR3 length: 12 amino acids.

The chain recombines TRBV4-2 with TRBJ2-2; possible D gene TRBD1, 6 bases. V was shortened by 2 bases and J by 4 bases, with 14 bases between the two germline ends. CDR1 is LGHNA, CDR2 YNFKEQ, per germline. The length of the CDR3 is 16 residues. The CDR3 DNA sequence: TGTGCCAGCAGCCAACGACAGGTGGGGAGCACCGGGGAGCTGTTTTTT. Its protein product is CASSQRQVGSTGELFF.

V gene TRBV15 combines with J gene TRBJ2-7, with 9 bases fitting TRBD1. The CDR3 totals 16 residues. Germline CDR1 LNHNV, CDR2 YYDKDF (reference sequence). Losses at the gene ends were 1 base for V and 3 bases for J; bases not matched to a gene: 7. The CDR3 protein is CATSRAVTGGSYEQYF. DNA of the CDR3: TGTGCCACCAGCAGAGCCGTGACAGGGGGGAGCTACGAGCAGTACTTC.

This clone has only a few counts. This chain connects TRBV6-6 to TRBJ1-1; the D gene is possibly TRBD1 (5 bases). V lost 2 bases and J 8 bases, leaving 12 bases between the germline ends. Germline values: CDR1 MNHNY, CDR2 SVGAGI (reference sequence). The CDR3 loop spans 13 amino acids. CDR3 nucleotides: TGTGCCAGCAGTTACCCAAGCGGGGCGGAAGCTTTCTTT. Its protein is CASSYPSGAEAFF.

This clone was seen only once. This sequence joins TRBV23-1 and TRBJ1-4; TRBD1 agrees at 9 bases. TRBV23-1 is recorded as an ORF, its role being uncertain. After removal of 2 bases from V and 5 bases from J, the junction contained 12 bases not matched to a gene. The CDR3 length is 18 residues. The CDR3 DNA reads TGCGCCAGCAGTCAAACCGGGACAGGGACCATAGAAAATGAAAAACTGTTTTTT. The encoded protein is CASSQTGTGTIENEKLFF.

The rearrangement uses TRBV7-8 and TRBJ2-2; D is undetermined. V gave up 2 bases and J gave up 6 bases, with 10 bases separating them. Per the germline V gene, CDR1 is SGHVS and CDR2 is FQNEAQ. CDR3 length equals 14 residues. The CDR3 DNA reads TGTGCCAGCAGCTTATCCTCACCGGCCGGGGAGCTGTTTTTT. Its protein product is CASSLSSPAGELFF.

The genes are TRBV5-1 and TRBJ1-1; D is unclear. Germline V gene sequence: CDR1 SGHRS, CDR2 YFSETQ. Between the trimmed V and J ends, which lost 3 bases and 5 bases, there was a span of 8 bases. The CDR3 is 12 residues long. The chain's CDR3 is CASSSTSTEAFF. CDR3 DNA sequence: TGCGCCAGCAGCTCTACTTCAACTGAAGCTTTCTTT.

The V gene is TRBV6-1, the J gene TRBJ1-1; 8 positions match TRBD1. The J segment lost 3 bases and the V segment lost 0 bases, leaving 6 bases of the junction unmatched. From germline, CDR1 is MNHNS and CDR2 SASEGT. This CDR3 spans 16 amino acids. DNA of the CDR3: TGTGCCAGCAGTGAAGCCGCAGGGGGCGCGGACACTGAAGCTTTCTTT. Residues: CASSEAAGGADTEAFF.

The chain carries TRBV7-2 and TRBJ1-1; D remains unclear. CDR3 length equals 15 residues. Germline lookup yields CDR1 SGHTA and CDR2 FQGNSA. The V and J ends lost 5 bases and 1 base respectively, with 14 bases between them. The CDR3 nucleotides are TGTGCCAGCAGCCCCACTCTCGTGCGGAACACTGAAGCTTTCTTT. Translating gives CASSPTLVRNTEAFF.

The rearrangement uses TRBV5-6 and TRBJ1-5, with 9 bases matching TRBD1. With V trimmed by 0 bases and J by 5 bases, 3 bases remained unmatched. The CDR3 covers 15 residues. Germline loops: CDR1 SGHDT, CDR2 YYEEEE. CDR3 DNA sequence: TGTGCCAGCAGCTTGGCGGGACAGGGATATCAGCCCCAGCATTTT. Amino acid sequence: CASSLAGQGYQPQHF.

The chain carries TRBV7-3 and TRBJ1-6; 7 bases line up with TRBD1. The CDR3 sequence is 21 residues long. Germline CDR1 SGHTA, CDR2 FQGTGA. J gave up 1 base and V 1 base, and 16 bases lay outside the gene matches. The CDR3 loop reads CASSLRSDPTGWGSYNSPLHF. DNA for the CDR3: TGTGCCAGCAGCTTAAGATCCGATCCGACAGGGTGGGGATCCTATAATTCACCCCTCCACTTT.

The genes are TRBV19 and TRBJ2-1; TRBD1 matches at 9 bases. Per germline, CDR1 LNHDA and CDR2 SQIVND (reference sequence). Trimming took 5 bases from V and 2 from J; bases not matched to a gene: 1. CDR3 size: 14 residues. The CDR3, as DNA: TGTGCCAGTAGTGGGACAGGGACCTACAATGAGCAGTTCTTC. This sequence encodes CASSGTGTYNEQFF.